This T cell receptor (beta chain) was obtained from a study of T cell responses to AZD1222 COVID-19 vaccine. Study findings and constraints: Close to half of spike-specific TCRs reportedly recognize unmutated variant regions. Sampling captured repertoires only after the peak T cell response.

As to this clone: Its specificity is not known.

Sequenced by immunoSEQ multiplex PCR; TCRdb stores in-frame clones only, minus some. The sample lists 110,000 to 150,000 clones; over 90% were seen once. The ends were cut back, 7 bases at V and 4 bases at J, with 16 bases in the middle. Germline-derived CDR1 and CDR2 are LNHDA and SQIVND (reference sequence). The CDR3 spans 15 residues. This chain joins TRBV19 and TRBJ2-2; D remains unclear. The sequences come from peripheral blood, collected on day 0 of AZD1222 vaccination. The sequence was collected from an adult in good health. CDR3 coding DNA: TGTGCCAGTACGGCCAGGACCTATCTCACCGGGGAGCTGTTTTTT. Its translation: CASTARTYLTGELFF.